The 32 T cell receptor beta chains given below trace back to one sample, sequenced in a study of Graves' ophthalmopathy and Graves' hyperthyroidism. Amplification targeted the TCR beta CDR3 regions, with RNA transcripts as the source material. HTBI-primed first-round RT-PCR preceded second-round multiplex PCR. TCRdb re-called the multiplex PCR reads through MiXCR, storing one row per CDR3 protein. The profile shows more than 1,000,000 distinct CDR3 sequences, roughly two fifths of them singletons. The specimen was peripheral blood or thyroid tissue (not recorded which). The receptors shown here come from an adult man with Graves' hyperthyroidism.

V is TRBV25-1 and J is TRBJ1-5; 7 bases align to TRBD1. The CDR3 runs 18 residues. Germline V CDR1 and CDR2: MGHDK, SYGVNS. Trimming removed 9 bases from V and 2 bases from J; junction bases left unmatched: 19. The CDR3 DNA is TGTGCCAGTACTAAAGCAGACAGGGCTTCAGGAGGCAATCAGCCCCAGCATTTT. Translated, it gives CASTKADRASGGNQPQHF.

This clonotype was observed once. The chain carries TRBV15 and TRBJ2-6; no firm D call. The CDR3 runs 16 residues. Deletions cut 2 bases from V and 0 bases from J, with 8 bases between. The germline gives CDR1 LNHNV, CDR2 YYDKDF (reference sequence). The CDR3, as DNA: TGTGCCACCAGCAGAAGAGAGAGCTCTGGGGCCAACGTCCTGACTTTC. It codes for CATSRRESSGANVLTF.

This clonotype was detected a few times. The chain uses TRBV10-2 and TRBJ2-7; TRBD2 agrees at 9 bases. Germline V gives CDR1 WSHSY, CDR2 SAAADI. V dropped 6 bases and J dropped 4; count of bases not matched to a gene: 10. The CDR3 is 15 amino acids. The CDR3 reads CASRDGTTSGYEQYF. As DNA, the CDR3 is TGCGCCAGCAGAGACGGGACTACTAGCGGGTACGAGCAGTACTTC.

In its sample, this clonotype was seen once. The rearrangement uses TRBV9 and TRBJ2-5; D is perhaps TRBD1 (6 bases). The germline V gene has CDR1 SGDLS and CDR2 YYNGEE. Trimming removed 5 bases at V and 2 bases at J, with 13 bases between. The CDR3 has 14 amino acids. CDR3 bases: TGTGCCAGCAGTCAAACAGGGCCTCAAGAGACCCAGTACTTC. This sequence encodes CASSQTGPQETQYF.

The sample holds a few counts of this clonotype. The chain joins TRBV30 to TRBJ2-5, with D perhaps matching TRBD1 (6 bases). Germline V gene sequence: CDR1 GTSNPN, CDR2 SVGIG (reference sequence). V gave up 5 bases and J gave up 7 bases, with 14 bases separating them. CDR3 length: 12 amino acids. CDR3 DNA: TGTGCCTGGGGCACAGGGCCGGCGACCCAGTACTTC. It specifies CAWGTGPATQYF.

J is TRBJ2-7 and V is TRBV11-2, with D perhaps TRBD1 (6 bases). CDR3 length: 14 amino acids. Trimming cost V 3 bases and J 3 bases, with 12 bases left between them. Per germline, CDR1 SGHAT and CDR2 FQNNGV. The CDR3 reads CASSLVGTYYEQYF. CDR3 bases: TGTGCCAGCAGCTTGGTGGGGACATACTACGAGCAGTACTTC.

Ten or more counts support this clonotype. The V call is TRBV7-8, the J call TRBJ1-2, with 7 bases aligning to TRBD1. CDR1 SGHVS and CDR2 FQNEAQ come from the germline V gene. The V segment lost 5 bases and the J segment 6 bases; nucleotides outside the gene matches: 6. The CDR3 consists of 13 residues. The CDR3: CASSQDRNDGYTF. The CDR3 coding sequence is TGTGCCAGCAGCCAGGACAGGAACGATGGCTACACCTTC.

Details on this clonotype: Being one base from a much bigger clone, this may be a read error. This chain connects TRBV7-2 to TRBJ2-5, with 9 bases that match TRBD2. This CDR3 region has 15 residues. Germline CDR1 is SGHTA and CDR2 is FQGNSA. CDR3 coding DNA: TGTGCCAGCAGCCCTCCGGGACTAGCTCGAGAGGCCCAGTACTTC. Translating gives CASSPPGLAREAQYF.

This clonotype was seen repeatedly, ten times or more. Germline is not matched at one junction end, which may reflect a read error. The chain couples TRBV10-3 to TRBJ2-5, with a weak D call TRBD1 (5 bases). This CDR3 region has 13 residues. Germline V gene data show CDR1 as ENHRY and CDR2 as SYGVKD. CDR3 residues: CAIGDSQKETQYF. In nucleotides, the CDR3 is TGTGCCATCGGTGACAGTCAAAAAGAGACCCAGTACTTC.

This clonotype was counted many times. The V call is TRBV7-2, the J call TRBJ1-2; D is possibly TRBD1 (5 bases). Germline V CDR1 and CDR2: SGHTA, FQGNSA. V was clipped by 5 bases and J by 2 bases, with 12 bases between them. This CDR3 contains 14 residues. CDR3 region: CASSSVRGNYGYTF. CDR3 DNA: TGTGCCAGCAGCAGCGTTCGGGGGAACTATGGCTACACCTTC.

The CDR3 loop reads CASSLGVGRSFGYTF. CDR3 nucleotides: TGCGCCAGCAGCTTGGGGGTGGGACGTTCATTTGGCTACACCTTC. The chain combines TRBV5-1 with TRBJ1-2, with a possible D match to TRBD1 (5 bases). This CDR3 is built from 15 residues. The V gene lost 0 bases and the J gene lost 7 bases, with 16 bases spanning the gap. CDR1 SGHRS and CDR2 YFSETQ come from the germline V gene.

The rearrangement links TRBV29-1 to TRBJ1-1, with D perhaps matching TRBD1 (6 bases). V was shortened by 5 bases and J by 6 bases, with 16 bases between the two germline ends. Germline V lookup: CDR1 SQVTM, CDR2 ANQGSEA. The CDR3 spans 13 residues. The CDR3 nucleotides read TGCAGCGTTCGAGACAGGACGGGAGCTGAAGCTTTCTTT. It is translated as CSVRDRTGAEAFF.

This clonotype has a count of ten or more. This chain links TRBV6-4 with TRBJ2-2, with D perhaps TRBD1 (6 bases). The length of the CDR3 is 14 residues. The germline V and J ends were trimmed by 4 bases and 1 base, with 7 bases remaining between them. CDR1 MRHNA and CDR2 SNTAGT come from the germline V gene. The CDR3 region has the DNA TGTGCCAGCAGTGGACAGGTGAACACCGGGGAGCTGTTTTTT. Residues: CASSGQVNTGELFF.

The table lists this clonotype with many counts. This rearrangement joins TRBV24-1 to TRBJ2-7; TRBD2 is a possible D gene (7 bases). Germline CDR1 KGHDR, CDR2 SFDVKD. The ends were cut back, 12 bases at V and 4 bases at J, with 24 bases in the middle. The CDR3 is made up of 15 amino acids. CDR3 coding DNA: TGTGCCGGTTCAGGGCGGCGGGGGCGGGCTTACGAGCAGTACTTC. Its translation: CAGSGRRGRAYEQYF.

This clonotype was observed at least ten times. The chain employs TRBV7-8 and TRBJ1-2; the match to TRBD1 covers 10 bases. The CDR3 length is 14 residues. Germline trimming cut 5 bases from V and 5 bases from J; bases unmatched to any gene: 5. Germline V lookup: CDR1 SGHVS, CDR2 FQNEAQ. The CDR3 region has the DNA TGTGCCAGCAGCCCAGGGGGACAGGGGTATGGCTACACCTTC. Its protein product is CASSPGGQGYGYTF.

This clonotype was observed at least ten times. The chain joins TRBV4-3 to TRBJ1-2; perhaps TRBD1 as D (6 bases). CDR1 and CDR2 from the germline V gene are LGHNA and YSLEER. The CDR3 has 13 residues. V lost 3 bases and J lost 7, with 12 bases in between. The CDR3 is CASSHGGRAGYTF. The CDR3 nucleotides are TGCGCCAGCAGCCATGGGGGGCGGGCTGGCTACACCTTC.

Remarks on this clonotype: This may be a read error: a much more frequent sequence differs by one nucleotide. A read error is likely, as this CDR3 ends without the conserved phenylalanine or tryptophan. The J gene is TRBJ2-5, the V gene TRBV7-9; the D gene is possibly TRBD1 (7 bases). The CDR3 is 14 amino acids. With 8 bases removed from V and 0 bases from J, the gap between germline ends came to 13 bases. Germline V lookup: CDR1 SEHNR, CDR2 FQNEAQ (reference sequence). DNA for the CDR3: TGTGCCAGCCGGGCAGGGGGGTACCAAGAGACCCAGTACCTC. Translating it yields CASRAGGYQETQYL.

This clonotype was seen at least ten times. The chain employs TRBV7-9 and TRBJ2-5; D perhaps matches TRBD2 (5 bases). Germline V CDR1 and CDR2: SEHNR, FQNEAQ (reference sequence). The CDR3 loop spans 17 amino acids. The V gene lost 7 bases and the J gene lost 3 bases, with 24 bases spanning the gap. The CDR3 coding sequence is TGTGCCAGCATCCCAAATGGTCGGGCCCTGAGGGAAGAGACCCAGTACTTC. Its translation is CASIPNGRALREETQYF.

The chain joins TRBV5-4 to TRBJ2-2, with 7 bases that match TRBD2. Germline CDR1 and CDR2: SGHNT and YYREEE (reference sequence). The CDR3 has 16 residues. Germline trimming cut 4 bases from V and 4 bases from J; bases unmatched to any gene: 10. DNA for the CDR3: TGTGCCAGCAGCCCAGGACTAGGGGTCGGCACCGGGGAGCTGTTTTTT. The encoded protein is CASSPGLGVGTGELFF.

This clonotype appeared many times. The chain carries TRBV19 and TRBJ2-7; TRBD1 aligns across 9 bases. This CDR3 has 15 amino acids. Germline trimming cut 6 bases from V and 4 bases from J; bases unmatched to any gene: 10. Germline V gene data show CDR1 as LNHDA and CDR2 as SQIVND (reference sequence). In DNA, the CDR3 is TGTGCCAGTAGCCCCTCCGGGACAGGGATGTACGAGCAGTACTTC. It yields the protein CASSPSGTGMYEQYF.

A single count supports this clonotype. A clone one base away is much larger, so this may be a read error. Here the CDR3 DNA reads TGTGCCGCCAGCAGCGGACCTCGGGGGGAGACCCAGTACTTC. This sequence encodes CAASSGPRGETQYF. This chain joins TRBV15 and TRBJ2-5; possible D gene TRBD2, 6 bases. This CDR3 contains 14 residues. Germline CDR1 is LNHNV and CDR2 is YYDKDF (reference sequence).

The V call is TRBV11-2, the J call TRBJ2-1, with TRBD1 matching 8 bases. V gave up 4 bases and J gave up 5 bases; unmatched junction bases: 1. CDR3 length: 13 residues. Per germline, CDR1 SGHAT and CDR2 FQNNGV. For the CDR3, the DNA is TGTGCCAGCAGCTGGGACAGGAACAATGAGCAGTTCTTC. Translation: CASSWDRNNEQFF.

The chain has TRBV29-1 and TRBJ2-7; 7 bases are shared with TRBD2. Germline V gene data show CDR1 as SQVTM and CDR2 as ANQGSEA. The CDR3 is 13 residues long. The ends lost 6 bases at V and 2 bases at J; junction bases unmatched: 7. The CDR3 here is CSVNPGLPYEQYF. CDR3 nucleotide sequence: TGCAGCGTAAATCCGGGACTACCCTACGAGCAGTACTTC.

This clonotype was detected a few times. This rearrangement joins TRBV5-5 to TRBJ2-5; possibly TRBD1 for D (6 bases). Looked up from germline, CDR1 is SGHKS and CDR2 is YYEKEE (reference sequence). V dropped 3 bases and J dropped 5 bases, with 20 bases sitting between them. CDR3 length: 16 residues. CDR3 residues: CASSWPIGQTEETQYF. For the CDR3, the DNA is TGTGCCAGCAGCTGGCCCATTGGACAGACGGAGGAGACCCAGTACTTC.

The chain joins TRBV19 to TRBJ2-2; 8 nucleotides agree with TRBD2. J was trimmed by 6 bases and V by 6 bases; bases with no gene match: 15. Germline CDR1 and CDR2: LNHDA and SQIVND (reference sequence). This CDR3 is built from 17 residues. Here the CDR3 DNA reads TGTGCCAGTAGCCCAACCGGGGGACTAGGGTTCGCCGGGGAGCTGTTTTTT. As protein: CASSPTGGLGFAGELFF.

The rearrangement links TRBV7-2 to TRBJ2-2; 10 bases line up with TRBD2. The V gene's germline CDR1 is SGHTA and CDR2 FQGNSA. The length of the CDR3 is 17 residues. With V trimmed by 3 bases and J by 4 bases, 8 bases remained unmatched. The CDR3 region has the DNA TGTGCCAGCAGCTTTGGAAGCGGGGGGGCCCTCACCGGGGAGCTGTTTTTT. It specifies CASSFGSGGALTGELFF.

This clonotype was observed at least ten times. The V call is TRBV5-8, the J call TRBJ1-2; 7 nucleotides agree with TRBD1. After removal of 5 bases from V and 8 bases from J, the junction contained 9 bases not matched to a gene. Germline V gives CDR1 SGHTS, CDR2 YDEGEE. The CDR3 runs to 13 residues. CDR3 DNA sequence: TGTGCCAGCAGTCGGAACAGGGGATCGGGCTACACCTTC. Translating gives CASSRNRGSGYTF.

The genes are TRBV4-1 and TRBJ2-2; the D is unclear. The CDR3 loop spans 15 amino acids. Germline V gene sequence: CDR1 MGHRA, CDR2 YSYEKL. Trimming shortened V by 7 bases and J by 4 bases, and 16 bases separated the two germline ends. CDR3 in amino acids: CASTSLGRPTGELFF. The DNA for the CDR3 is TGCGCCAGCACCTCCTTGGGCAGGCCCACCGGGGAGCTGTTTTTT.

This clonotype has more than one count but fewer than ten. This could be a read error, since a much larger clone is one nucleotide away. CDR3 sequence reads: CATSDAGQPGETQYF. As DNA, the CDR3 is TGTGCCACCAGTGATGCGGGACAGCCTGGTGAGACCCAGTACTTC. The chain combines TRBV24-1 with TRBJ2-5, with D perhaps TRBD1 (7 bases). Trimming removed 3 bases from V and 5 bases from J, with 15 bases in between. Germline CDR1 reads KGHDR; CDR2 reads SFDVKD. The CDR3 is 15 residues long.

This clonotype came up many times. The chain joins TRBV29-1 to TRBJ2-7; no reliable D call. V lost 4 bases to trimming and J lost 0 bases, with 10 bases between them. Germline CDR1 and CDR2: SQVTM and ANQGSEA. The CDR3 consists of 13 residues. DNA of the CDR3: TGCAGCGTTGTTCCAGACACCTCCTACGAGCAGTACTTC. Translation: CSVVPDTSYEQYF.

About this clonotype itself: A read error may produce the germline difference seen at one junction end. The chain employs TRBV12-3 or TRBV12-4 and TRBJ2-5; TRBD1 might be the D (5 bases). The CDR3 spans 14 residues. The CDR3 spells CASSLSPATEAQYF. The CDR3 DNA sequence: TGTGCCAGCAGTTTATCCCCCGCGACAGAGGCCCAGTACTTC.

This clonotype was seen repeatedly, ten times or more. The genes are TRBV10-2 and TRBJ1-1, with 8 bases lining up with TRBD1. Germline-derived CDR1 and CDR2 are WSHSY and SAAADI. J gave up 2 bases and V 6 bases, and 11 bases lay outside the gene matches. The length of the CDR3 is 16 residues. CDR3 region: CASRGGQGFFNTEAFF. The CDR3 region has the DNA TGCGCCAGCAGAGGAGGACAGGGCTTTTTTAACACTGAAGCTTTCTTT.